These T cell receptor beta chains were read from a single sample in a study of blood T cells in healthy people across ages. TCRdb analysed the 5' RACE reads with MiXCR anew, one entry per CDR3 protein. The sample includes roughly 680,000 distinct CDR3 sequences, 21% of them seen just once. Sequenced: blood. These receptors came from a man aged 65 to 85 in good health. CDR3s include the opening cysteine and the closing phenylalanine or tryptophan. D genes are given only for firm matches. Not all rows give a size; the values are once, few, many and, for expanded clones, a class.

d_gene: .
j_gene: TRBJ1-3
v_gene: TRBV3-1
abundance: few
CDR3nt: TGTGCCAGCAGCCAAGATCGGACTCTGGCTGGCGGAAACACCATATATTTT
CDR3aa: CASSQDRTLAGGNTIYF

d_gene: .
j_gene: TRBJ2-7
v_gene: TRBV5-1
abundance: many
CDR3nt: TGCGCCAGCAGCCCAAGTTTAGTTAACGAGCAGTACTTC
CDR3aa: CASSPSLVNEQYF

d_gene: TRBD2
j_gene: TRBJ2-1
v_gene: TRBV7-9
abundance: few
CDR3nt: TGTGCCAGCAGCAGGACTAGCGGGAGGGCCCACAATGAGCAGTTCTTC
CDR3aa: CASSRTSGRAHNEQFF

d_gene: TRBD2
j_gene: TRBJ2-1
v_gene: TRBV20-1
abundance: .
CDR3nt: TGCAGTGCTAGTCCAGCGGGAACGGCCTACAATGAGCAGTTCTTC
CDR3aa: CSASPAGTAYNEQFF

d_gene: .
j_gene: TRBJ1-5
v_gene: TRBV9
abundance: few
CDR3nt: TGTGCCAGCAGCGTAACGGCAAATAGCAATCAGCCCCAGCATTTT
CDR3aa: CASSVTANSNQPQHF

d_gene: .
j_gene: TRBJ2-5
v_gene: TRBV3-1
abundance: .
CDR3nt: TGTGCCAGCAGCCAAGTTGTTGTCCAAGAGACCCAGTACTTC
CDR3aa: CASSQVVVQETQYF

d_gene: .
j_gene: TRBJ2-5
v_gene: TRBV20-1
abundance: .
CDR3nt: TGCAGTGCTAGCCACTCCAACCTACTAGTCCCAAAAGAGACCCAGTACTTC
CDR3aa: CSASHSNLLVPKETQYF

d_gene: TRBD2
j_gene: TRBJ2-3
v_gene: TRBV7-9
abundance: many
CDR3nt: TGTGCCAGCAGCTCTGGACTAGCGGGAATCACAGATACGCAGTATTTT
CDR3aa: CASSSGLAGITDTQYF

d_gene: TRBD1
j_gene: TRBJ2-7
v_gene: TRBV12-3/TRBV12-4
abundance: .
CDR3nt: TGTGCCAGCAGATTGACAGGGGGAAACGAGCAGTACTTC
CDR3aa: CASRLTGGNEQYF

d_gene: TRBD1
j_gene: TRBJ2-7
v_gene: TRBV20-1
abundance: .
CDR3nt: TGCAGTGCTAAGGGGACAGGGGTTTCCGAGCAGTACTTC
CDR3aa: CSAKGTGVSEQYF

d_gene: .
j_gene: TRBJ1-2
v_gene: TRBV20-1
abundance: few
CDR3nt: TGCAGTGCTAGAGTTCAGGGTGGATATGGCTACACCTTC
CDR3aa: CSARVQGGYGYTF

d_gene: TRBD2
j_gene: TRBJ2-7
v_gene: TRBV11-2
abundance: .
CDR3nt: TGTGCCAGCAGCTCAGACGGGCTGCGCGGGAGTAAGGGTTACTCCTACGAGCAGTACTTC
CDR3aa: CASSSDGLRGSKGYSYEQYF

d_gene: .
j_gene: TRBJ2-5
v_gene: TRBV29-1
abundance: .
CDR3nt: TGCAGCACCTATGGGGGAGGAGAGACCCAGTACTTC
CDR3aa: CSTYGGGETQYF

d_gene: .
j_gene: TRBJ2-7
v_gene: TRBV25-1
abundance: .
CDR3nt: TGTGCCAGCAGTAAAATGGACCCCGGGAGCTACGAGCAGTACTTC
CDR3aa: CASSKMDPGSYEQYF

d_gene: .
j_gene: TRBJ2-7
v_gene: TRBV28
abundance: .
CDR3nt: TGTGCCAGCAGTTGGCTCGGGACCTACGAGCAGTACTTC
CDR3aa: CASSWLGTYEQYF

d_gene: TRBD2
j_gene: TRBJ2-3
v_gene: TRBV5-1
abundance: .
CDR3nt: TGCGCCAGCAGCTCGCTATCAGCGGGAGGGCCTACGGATACGCAGTATTTT
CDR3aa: CASSSLSAGGPTDTQYF

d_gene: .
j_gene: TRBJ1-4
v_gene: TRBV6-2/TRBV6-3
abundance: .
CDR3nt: TGTGCCAGCAGGTACCCGGGCGCAACTAATGAAAAACTGTTTTTT
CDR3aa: CASRYPGATNEKLFF

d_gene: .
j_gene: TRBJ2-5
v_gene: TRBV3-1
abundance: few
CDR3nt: TGTGCCAGCAGCTTGTGGATCAAAGAGACCCAGTACTTC
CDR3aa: CASSLWIKETQYF

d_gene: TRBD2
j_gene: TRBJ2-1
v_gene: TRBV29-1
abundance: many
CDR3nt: TGCAGCGTCCCAGCCGCTAGCGGGAGGTACTACAATGAGCAGTTCTTC
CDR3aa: CSVPAASGRYYNEQFF

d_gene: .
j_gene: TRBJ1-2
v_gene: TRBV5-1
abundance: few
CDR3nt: TGCGCCAGCAGCTTTGACAGCACCTATGGCTACACCTTC
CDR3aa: CASSFDSTYGYTF

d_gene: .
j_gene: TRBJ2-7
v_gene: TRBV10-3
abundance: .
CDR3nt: TGTGCCATCAGTGACCAAAACAGGATGCCCTACGAGCAGTACTTC
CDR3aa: CAISDQNRMPYEQYF

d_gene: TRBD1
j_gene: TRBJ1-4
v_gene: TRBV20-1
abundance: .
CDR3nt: TGCAGTGCTGAACGGCCGGGACAGAAGACCAGAAAACTGTTTTTT
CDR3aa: CSAERPGQKTRKLFF

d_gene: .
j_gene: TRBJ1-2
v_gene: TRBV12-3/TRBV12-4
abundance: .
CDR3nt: TGTGCCAGCAGCTCGGACGGCCTCTATGGCTACACCTTC
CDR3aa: CASSSDGLYGYTF

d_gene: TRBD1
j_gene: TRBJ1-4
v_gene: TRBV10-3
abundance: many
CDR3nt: TGTGCCAGCGCCGGGACAGGGGACGAAAAACTGTTTTTT
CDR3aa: CASAGTGDEKLFF

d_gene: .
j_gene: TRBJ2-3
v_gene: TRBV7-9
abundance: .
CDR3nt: TGTGCCAGCAGCTCCCCCCCAAATACGCAGTATTTT
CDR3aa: CASSSPPNTQYF

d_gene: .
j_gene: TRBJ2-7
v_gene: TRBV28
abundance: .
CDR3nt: TGTGCCAGCAGTTGGGAGAATTCCTACGAGCAGTACTTC
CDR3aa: CASSWENSYEQYF

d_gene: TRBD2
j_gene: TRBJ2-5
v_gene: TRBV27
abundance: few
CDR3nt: TGTGCCAGCAGCAAGCTAGCGGGAGAGGAAGAGACCCAGTACTTC
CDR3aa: CASSKLAGEEETQYF

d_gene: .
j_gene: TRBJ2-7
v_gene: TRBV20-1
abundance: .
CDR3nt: TGCAGTGCTAGCTTTTCAGGCAGGATCGGATCCTACGAGCAGTACTTC
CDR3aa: CSASFSGRIGSYEQYF

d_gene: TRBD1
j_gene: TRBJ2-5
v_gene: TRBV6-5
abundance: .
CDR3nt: TGTGCCAGCAGTAAGACCATCCAGGGGGAGCAGTACTTC
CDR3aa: CASSKTIQGEQYF

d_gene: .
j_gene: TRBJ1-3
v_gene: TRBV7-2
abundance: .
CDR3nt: TGTGCCAGCAGCTTAGCCCCGGACAGCTTTGGAAACACCATATATTTT
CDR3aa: CASSLAPDSFGNTIYF

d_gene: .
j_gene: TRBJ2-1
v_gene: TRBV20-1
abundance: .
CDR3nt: TGCAGTGCGCCCGATCCGGTTTTATACAATGAGCAGTTCTTC
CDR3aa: CSAPDPVLYNEQFF

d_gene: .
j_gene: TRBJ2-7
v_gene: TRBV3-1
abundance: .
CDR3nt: TGTGCCAGCAGCCAAGATTTAGCGTCAGGTTCCGAGCAGTACTTC
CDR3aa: CASSQDLASGSEQYF

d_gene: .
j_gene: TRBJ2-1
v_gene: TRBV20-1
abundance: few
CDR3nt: TGCAGTGCTAGAGTAGAACCCGGCTATGAGCAGTTCTTC
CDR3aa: CSARVEPGYEQFF

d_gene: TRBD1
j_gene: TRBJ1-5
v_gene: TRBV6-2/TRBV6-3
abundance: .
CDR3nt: TGTGCCAGCAGAATGCTACAGGGGAGGAATCAGCCCCAGCATTTT
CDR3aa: CASRMLQGRNQPQHF

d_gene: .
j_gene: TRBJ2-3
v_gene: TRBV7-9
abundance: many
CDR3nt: TGTGCCAGCAGCTTAGAGCAGGGCTCAGATACGCAGTATTTT
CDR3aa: CASSLEQGSDTQYF

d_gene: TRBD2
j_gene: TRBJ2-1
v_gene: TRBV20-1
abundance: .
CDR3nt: TGCAGTGCCGTGGGACTAGCGGGAGTTAATTACAATGAGCAGTTCTTC
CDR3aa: CSAVGLAGVNYNEQFF

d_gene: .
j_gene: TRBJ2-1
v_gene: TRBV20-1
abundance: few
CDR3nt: TGCAGTGCTAGAGATTGGGGCCGGGTGGTTGAGCAGTTCTTC
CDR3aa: CSARDWGRVVEQFF

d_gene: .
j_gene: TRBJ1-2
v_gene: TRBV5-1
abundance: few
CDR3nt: TGCGCCAGCAGCTTGGCCGCAGGGGATGGTAGCTATACCTTC
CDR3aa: CASSLAAGDGSYTF

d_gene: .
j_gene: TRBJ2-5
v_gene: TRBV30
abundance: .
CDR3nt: TGTGCCTGTTGCAGAGGACTCCAAGAGACCCAGTACTTC
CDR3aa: CACCRGLQETQYF

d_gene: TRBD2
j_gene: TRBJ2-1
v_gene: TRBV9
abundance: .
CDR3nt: TGTGCCAGCAGCGCGATGACTAGCGGGATAAATGAGCAGTTCTTC
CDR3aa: CASSAMTSGINEQFF

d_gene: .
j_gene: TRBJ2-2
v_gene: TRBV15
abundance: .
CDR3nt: TGTGCCACCCGATCGGGGCATGACGGGGAGCTGTTTTTT
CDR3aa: CATRSGHDGELFF

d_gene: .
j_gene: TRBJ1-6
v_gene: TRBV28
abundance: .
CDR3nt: TGTGCCAGCAGTTTATCGTTGGGGGGCGATTTAAATTCACCCCTCCACTTT
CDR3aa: CASSLSLGGDLNSPLHF

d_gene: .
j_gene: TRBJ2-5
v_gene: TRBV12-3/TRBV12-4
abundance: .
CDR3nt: TGTGCCAGCAGTTTGGGGGACATACGTCTCCAAGAGACCCAGTACTTC
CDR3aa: CASSLGDIRLQETQYF

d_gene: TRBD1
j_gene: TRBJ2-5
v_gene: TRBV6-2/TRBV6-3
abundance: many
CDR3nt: TGTGCCAGCAGTTACCCTGGACAGGGACAAGAGACCCAGTACTTC
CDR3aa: CASSYPGQGQETQYF

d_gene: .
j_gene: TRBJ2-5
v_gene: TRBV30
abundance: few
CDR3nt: TGTGCCTGGATTGAAGAGACCCAGTACTTC
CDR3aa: CAWIEETQYF

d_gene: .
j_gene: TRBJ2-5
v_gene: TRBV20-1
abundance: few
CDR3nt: TGCAGTGCTAGAATGAACAATGAGCGGTTCTTC
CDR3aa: CSARMNNERFF

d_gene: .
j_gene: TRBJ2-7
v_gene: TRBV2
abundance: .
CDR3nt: TGTGCCAGCAGTGAATGGGGGTACGAGCAGTACTTC
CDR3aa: CASSEWGYEQYF

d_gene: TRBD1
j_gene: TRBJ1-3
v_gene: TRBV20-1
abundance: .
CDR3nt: TGCAGTGCGACGGGGACAGTCAACACCATATATTTT
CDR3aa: CSATGTVNTIYF

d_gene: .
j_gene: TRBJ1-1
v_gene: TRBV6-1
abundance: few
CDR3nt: TGTGCCAGCTATGGGGCATTAGGAAACACTGAAGCTTTCTTT
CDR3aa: CASYGALGNTEAFF

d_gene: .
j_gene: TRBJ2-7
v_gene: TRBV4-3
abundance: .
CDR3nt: TGCGCCAGCAGCCAGCGGACTTCTACCGAGCAGTACTTC
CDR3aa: CASSQRTSTEQYF

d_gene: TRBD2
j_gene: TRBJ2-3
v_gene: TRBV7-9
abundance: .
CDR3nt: TGTGCCAGCAGCTTATGGACTAGCCGTGGCACAGATACGCAGTATTTT
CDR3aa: CASSLWTSRGTDTQYF

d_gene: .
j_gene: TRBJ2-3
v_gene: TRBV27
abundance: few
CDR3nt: TGTGCCAGCAAGGGACAAAACACAGATACGCAGTATTTT
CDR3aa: CASKGQNTDTQYF

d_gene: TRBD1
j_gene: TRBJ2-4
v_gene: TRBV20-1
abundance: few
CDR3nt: TGCAGTGCTAGGACGGGACAGGGGACAGGCATTCAGTACTTC
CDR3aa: CSARTGQGTGIQYF

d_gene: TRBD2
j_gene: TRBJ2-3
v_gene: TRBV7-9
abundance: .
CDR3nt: TGTGCCAGCAGCTTCGCTACGGGAGGCCGCGCAGATACGCAGTATTTT
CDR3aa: CASSFATGGRADTQYF

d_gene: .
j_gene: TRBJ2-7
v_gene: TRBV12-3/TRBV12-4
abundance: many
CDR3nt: TGTGCCAGCAGCGCAACCGGGAACTCCTACGAGCAGTACTTC
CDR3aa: CASSATGNSYEQYF

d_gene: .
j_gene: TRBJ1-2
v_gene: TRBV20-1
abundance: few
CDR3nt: TGCAGTGCTGGAGGACGGACTGACTATGGCTACACCTTC
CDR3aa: CSAGGRTDYGYTF

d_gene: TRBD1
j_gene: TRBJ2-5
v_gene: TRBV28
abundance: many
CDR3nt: TGTGCCACCCTCAAGACAGGGTCCGTACGGACCCAGTACTTC
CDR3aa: CATLKTGSVRTQYF

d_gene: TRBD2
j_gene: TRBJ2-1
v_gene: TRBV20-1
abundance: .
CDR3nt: TGCAGTGCTAGACTAGGACTAGCGGGAGGTCCCGCCTACAATGAGCAGTTCTTC
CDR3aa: CSARLGLAGGPAYNEQFF

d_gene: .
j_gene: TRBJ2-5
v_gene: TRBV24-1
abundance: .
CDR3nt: TGTGCCACCAGTGATCGGACAGCGGTTAAAGAGACCCAGTACTTC
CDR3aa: CATSDRTAVKETQYF